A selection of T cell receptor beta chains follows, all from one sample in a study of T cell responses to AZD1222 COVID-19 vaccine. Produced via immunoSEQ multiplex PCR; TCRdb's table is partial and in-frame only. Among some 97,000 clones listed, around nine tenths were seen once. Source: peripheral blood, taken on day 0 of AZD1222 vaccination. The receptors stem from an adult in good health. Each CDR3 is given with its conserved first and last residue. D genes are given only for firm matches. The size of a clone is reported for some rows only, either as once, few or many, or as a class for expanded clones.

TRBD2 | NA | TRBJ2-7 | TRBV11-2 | CASSPPSGTYEQYF | TGTGCCAGCAGCCCCCCTAGCGGCACCTACGAGCAGTACTTC
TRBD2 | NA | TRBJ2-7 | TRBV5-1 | CASSLGRSGGVSYEQYF | TGCGCCAGCAGCTTGGGAAGAAGCGGGGGAGTGTCCTACGAGCAGTACTTC
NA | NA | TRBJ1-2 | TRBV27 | CASSSLRGTVDGYTF | TGTGCCAGCAGTTCTCTCCGGGGAACGGTTGATGGCTACACCTTC
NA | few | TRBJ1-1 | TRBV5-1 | CASKLQGNTEAFF | TGCGCCAGCAAACTACAGGGGAACACTGAAGCTTTCTTT
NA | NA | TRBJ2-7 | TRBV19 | CASSSPGGASEQYF | TGTGCCAGTAGTAGCCCCGGGGGAGCATCGGAGCAGTACTTC
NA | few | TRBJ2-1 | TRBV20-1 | CSAAGNEQFF | TGCAGTGCTGCAGGGAATGAGCAGTTCTTC
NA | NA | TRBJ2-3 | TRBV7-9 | CASSLPVPDTQYF | TGTGCCAGCAGCTTACCCGTACCAGATACGCAGTATTTT
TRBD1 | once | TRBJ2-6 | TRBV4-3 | CASSLGQGAAGANVLTF | TGCGCCAGCAGCCTAGGACAGGGGGCGGCTGGGGCCAACGTCCTGACTTTC
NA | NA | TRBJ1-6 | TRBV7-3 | CASSRGENSPLHF | TGTGCCAGCAGCCGAGGGGAAAATTCACCCCTCCACTTT
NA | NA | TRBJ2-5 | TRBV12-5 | CASGLGGHETQYF | TGTGCTAGTGGTTTGGGGGGACACGAGACCCAGTACTTC
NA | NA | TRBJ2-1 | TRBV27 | CASSYQGGLNEQFF | TGTGCCAGCAGCTACCAAGGGGGGCTGAATGAGCAGTTCTTC
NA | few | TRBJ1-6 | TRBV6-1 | CASSGQKSSYNSPLHF | TGTGCCAGCAGTGGACAGAAGAGCTCCTATAATTCACCCCTCCACTTT
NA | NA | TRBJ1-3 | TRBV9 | CASSPVNSGNTIYF | TGTGCCAGCAGTCCAGTTAACTCTGGAAACACCATATATTTT
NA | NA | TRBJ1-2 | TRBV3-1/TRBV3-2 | CASSQDGTGFLEGYTF | TGTGCCAGCAGCCAAGATGGCACAGGGTTTCTTGAGGGCTACACCTTC
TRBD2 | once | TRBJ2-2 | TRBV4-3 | CASSQEGTSGRSFNTGELFF | TGCGCCAGCAGCCAAGAGGGGACTAGCGGGAGATCCTTTAACACCGGGGAGCTGTTTTTT
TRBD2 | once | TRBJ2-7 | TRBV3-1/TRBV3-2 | CASSNRLAGSYEQYF | TGTGCCAGCAGCAACAGACTAGCGGGATCCTACGAGCAGTACTTC
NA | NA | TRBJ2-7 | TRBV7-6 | CASSDLASLVLEQYF | TGTGCCAGCAGCGACCTAGCGAGTCTTGTTTTAGAGCAGTACTTC
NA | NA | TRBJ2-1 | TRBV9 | CASSRGQPRLYNEQFF | TGTGCCAGCAGCCGAGGACAGCCCCGACTCTACAATGAGCAGTTCTTC
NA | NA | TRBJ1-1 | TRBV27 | CASRPRLRNTEAFF | TGTGCCAGCCGCCCTAGGCTCCGAAACACTGAAGCTTTCTTT
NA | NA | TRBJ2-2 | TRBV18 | CASSPISGELFF | TGTGCCAGCTCACCAATTTCCGGGGAGCTGTTTTTT
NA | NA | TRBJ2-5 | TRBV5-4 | CASSSEGGPGIETQYF | TGTGCCAGCAGCTCAGAGGGGGGGCCTGGTATAGAGACCCAGTACTTC
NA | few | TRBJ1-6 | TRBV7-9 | CASSSPGSSYNSPLHF | TGTGCCAGCAGCTCCCCCGGGAGCTCCTATAATTCACCCCTCCACTTT
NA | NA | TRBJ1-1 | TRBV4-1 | CASSQGNMRALNTEAFF | TGCGCCAGCAGCCAAGGCAATATGAGGGCGCTGAACACTGAAGCTTTCTTT
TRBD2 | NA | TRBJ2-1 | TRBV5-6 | CASSARLAGSYNEQFF | TGTGCCAGCAGTGCCCGACTAGCGGGTTCCTACAATGAGCAGTTCTTC
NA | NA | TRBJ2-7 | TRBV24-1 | CATSDLLHPEQYF | TGTGCCACCAGTGATTTGCTCCACCCCGAGCAGTACTTC
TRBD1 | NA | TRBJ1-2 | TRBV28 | CASSYLPRGQGGGYTF | TGTGCCAGCAGTTACCTCCCCAGGGGGCAGGGAGGAGGCTACACCTTC
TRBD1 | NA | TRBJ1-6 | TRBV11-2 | CAIPTRGQSNSPLHF | TGTGCCATACCGACAAGGGGACAGTCAAATTCACCCCTCCACTTT
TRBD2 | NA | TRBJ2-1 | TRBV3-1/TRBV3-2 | CASSSQEPGLVDEQFF | TGTGCCAGCAGCTCACAGGAACCGGGACTAGTCGATGAGCAGTTCTTC
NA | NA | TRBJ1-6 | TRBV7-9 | CASSLAHGPLHF | TGTGCCAGCAGCTTAGCGCACGGCCCCCTCCACTTT
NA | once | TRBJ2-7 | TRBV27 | CAAGHPTGVEQYF | TGTGCCGCCGGGCATCCGACGGGTGTGGAGCAGTACTTC
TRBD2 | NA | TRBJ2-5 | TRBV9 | CASSVDGGARQETQYF | TGTGCCAGCAGCGTAGACGGGGGGGCCCGGCAAGAGACCCAGTACTTC
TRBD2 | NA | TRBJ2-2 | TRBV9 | CASSLTGSGGVNTGELFF | TGTGCCAGCAGCCTGACGGGGAGCGGGGGGGTGAACACCGGGGAGCTGTTTTTT
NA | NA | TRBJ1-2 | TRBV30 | CAWSVQSGYTF | TGTGCCTGGAGTGTACAAAGTGGCTACACCTTC
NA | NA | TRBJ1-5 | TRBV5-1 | CASSFEGYSNQPQHF | TGCGCCAGCAGCTTTGAGGGGTATAGCAATCAGCCCCAGCATTTT
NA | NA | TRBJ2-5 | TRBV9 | CASSVQGQETQYF | TGTGCCAGCAGCGTACAGGGGCAAGAGACCCAGTACTTC
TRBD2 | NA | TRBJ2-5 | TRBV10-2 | CASSDLAGARETQYF | TGCGCCAGCAGTGATCTAGCGGGGGCGAGAGAGACCCAGTACTTC